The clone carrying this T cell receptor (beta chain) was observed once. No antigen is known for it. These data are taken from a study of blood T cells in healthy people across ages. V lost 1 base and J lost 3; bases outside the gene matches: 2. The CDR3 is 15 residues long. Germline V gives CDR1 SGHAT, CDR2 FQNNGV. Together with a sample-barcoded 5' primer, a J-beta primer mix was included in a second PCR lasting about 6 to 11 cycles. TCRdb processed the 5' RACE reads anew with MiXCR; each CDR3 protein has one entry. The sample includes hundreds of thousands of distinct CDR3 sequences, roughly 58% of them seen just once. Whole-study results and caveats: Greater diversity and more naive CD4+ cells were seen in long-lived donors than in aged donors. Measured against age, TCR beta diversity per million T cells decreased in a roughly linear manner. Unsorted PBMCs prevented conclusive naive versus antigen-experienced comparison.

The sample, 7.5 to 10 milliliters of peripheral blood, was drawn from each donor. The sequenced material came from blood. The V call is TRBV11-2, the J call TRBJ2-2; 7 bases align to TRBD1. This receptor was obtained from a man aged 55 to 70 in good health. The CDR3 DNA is TGTGCCAGCAGCTTAGTACAGGGGTACACCGGGGAGCTGTTTTTT. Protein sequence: CASSLVQGYTGELFF.